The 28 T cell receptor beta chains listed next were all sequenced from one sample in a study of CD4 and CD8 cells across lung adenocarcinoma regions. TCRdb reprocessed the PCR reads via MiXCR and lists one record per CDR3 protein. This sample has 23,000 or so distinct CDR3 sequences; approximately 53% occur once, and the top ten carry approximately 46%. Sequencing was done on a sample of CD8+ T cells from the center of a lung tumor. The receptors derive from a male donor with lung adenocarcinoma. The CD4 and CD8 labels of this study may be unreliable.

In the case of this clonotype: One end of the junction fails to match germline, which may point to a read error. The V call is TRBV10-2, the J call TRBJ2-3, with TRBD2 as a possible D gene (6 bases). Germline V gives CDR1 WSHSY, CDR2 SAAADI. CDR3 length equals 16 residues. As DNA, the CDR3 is TGCGCCAGCAGTGAGCCGGGGGTGCGAGCCACAAATACTCAGTATTTC. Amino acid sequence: CASSEPGVRATNTQYF.

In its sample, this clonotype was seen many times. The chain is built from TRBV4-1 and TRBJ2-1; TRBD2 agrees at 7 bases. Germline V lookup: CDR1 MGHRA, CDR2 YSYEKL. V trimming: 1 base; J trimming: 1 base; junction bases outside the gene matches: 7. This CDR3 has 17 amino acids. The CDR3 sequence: CASSQVGSGASYNEQFF. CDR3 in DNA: TGCGCCAGCAGCCAAGTCGGGAGCGGGGCTTCCTACAATGAGCAGTTCTTC.

For the CDR3, the DNA is TGTGCCAGCAGCGTAAAAATTGGGGAGACCCAGTTCTTC. Its protein product is CASSVKIGETQFF. The chain combines TRBV9 with TRBJ2-1; D possibly corresponds to TRBD2 (5 bases). CDR1 is SGDLS and CDR2 is YYNGEE in the germline V gene. This CDR3 comprises 13 residues. Between the trimmed V and J ends, which lost 1 base and 13 bases, there was a span of 15 bases.

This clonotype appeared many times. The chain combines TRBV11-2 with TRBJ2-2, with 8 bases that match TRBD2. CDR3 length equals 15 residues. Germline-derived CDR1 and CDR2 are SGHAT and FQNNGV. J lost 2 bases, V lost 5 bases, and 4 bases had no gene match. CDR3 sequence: CASSMIAGNTGELFF. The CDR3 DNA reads TGTGCCAGCAGCATGATAGCGGGAAACACCGGGGAGCTGTTTTTT.

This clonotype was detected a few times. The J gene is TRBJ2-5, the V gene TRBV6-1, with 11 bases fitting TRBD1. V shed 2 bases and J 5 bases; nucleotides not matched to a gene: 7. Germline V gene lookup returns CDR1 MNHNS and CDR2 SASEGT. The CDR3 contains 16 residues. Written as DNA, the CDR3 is TGTGCCAGCAGTGAAAATTGGGGACAGGGGGGCGAGACCCAGTACTTC. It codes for CASSENWGQGGETQYF.

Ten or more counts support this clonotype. The CDR3 DNA sequence: TGTGCCAGCAGCTTAGAGGGGACTAGCTCAATCGAGCAGTTCTTC. Protein product: CASSLEGTSSIEQFF. The J gene is TRBJ2-1, the V gene TRBV11-3; TRBD2 matches at 9 bases. The CDR3 extends over 15 amino acids. Germline CDR1 reads SGHNT; CDR2 reads YENEEA. Losses at the gene ends were 0 bases for V and 10 bases for J; bases not matched to a gene: 7.

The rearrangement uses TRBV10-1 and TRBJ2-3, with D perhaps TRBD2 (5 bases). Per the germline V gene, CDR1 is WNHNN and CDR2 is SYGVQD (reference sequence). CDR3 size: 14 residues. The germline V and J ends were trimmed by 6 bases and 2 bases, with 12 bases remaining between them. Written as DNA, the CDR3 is TGCGCCAGCAGGGGGAGACATGCCACAGATACGCAGTATTTT. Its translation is CASRGRHATDTQYF.

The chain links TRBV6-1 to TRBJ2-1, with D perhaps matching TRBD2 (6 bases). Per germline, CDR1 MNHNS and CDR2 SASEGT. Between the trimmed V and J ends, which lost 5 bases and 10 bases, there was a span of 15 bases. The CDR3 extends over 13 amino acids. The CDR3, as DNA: TGTGCCAGCAGTCCCCGGTGGGACTCAGAGCAGTTCTTC. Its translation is CASSPRWDSEQFF.

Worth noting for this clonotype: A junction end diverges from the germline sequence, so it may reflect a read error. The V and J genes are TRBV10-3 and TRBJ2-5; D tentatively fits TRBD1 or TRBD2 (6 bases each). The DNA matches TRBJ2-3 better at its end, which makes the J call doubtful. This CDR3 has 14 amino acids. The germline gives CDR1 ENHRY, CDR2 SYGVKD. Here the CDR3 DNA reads TGTGCGGGGATAGAGGGGGGTGGCCCAGAGACGCAGTATTTT. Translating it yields CAGIEGGGPETQYF.

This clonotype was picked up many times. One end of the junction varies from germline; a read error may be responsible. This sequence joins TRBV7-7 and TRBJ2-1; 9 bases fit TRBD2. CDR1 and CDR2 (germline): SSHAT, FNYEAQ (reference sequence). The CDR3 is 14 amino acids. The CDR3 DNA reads TGTGCTAGCAGCACAGCGGGAGGTTCCTCTGAGCAGTTCTTC. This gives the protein CASSTAGGSSEQFF.

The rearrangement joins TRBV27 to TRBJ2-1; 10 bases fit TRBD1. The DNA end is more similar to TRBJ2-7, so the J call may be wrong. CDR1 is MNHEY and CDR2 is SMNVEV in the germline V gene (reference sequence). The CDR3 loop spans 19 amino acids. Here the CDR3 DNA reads TGTGCCAGCAGTTTATTTGCTCGCGGAAGGACAGGGGGTTCCCACGAGCAGTACTTC. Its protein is CASSLFARGRTGGSHEQYF.

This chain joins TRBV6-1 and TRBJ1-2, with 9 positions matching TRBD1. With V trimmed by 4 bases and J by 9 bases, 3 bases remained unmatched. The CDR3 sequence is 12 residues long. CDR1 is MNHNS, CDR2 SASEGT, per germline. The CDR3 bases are TGTGCCAGCAGTGGGGACAGGGTGAGCTACACCTTC. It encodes CASSGDRVSYTF.

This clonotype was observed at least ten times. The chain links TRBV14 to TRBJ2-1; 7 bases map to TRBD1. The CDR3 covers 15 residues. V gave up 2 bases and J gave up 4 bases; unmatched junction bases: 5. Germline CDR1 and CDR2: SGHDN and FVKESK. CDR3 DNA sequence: TGTGCCAGCAGCCAACTTGGCAGGGGGTACAATGAGCAGTTCTTC. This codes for CASSQLGRGYNEQFF. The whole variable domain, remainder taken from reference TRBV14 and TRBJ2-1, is EAGVTQFPSHSVIEKGQTVTLRCDPISGHDNLYWYRRVMGKEIKFLLHFVKESKQDESGMPNNRFLAERTGGTYSTLKVQPAELEDSGVYFCASSQLGRGYNEQFFGPGTRLTVL.

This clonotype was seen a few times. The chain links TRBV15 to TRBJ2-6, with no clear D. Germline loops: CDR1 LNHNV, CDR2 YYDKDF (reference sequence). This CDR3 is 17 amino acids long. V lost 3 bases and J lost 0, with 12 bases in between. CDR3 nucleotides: TGTGCCACCAGCAGGCGACTCGGCATCTCTGGGGCCAACGTCCTGACTTTC. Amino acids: CATSRRLGISGANVLTF.

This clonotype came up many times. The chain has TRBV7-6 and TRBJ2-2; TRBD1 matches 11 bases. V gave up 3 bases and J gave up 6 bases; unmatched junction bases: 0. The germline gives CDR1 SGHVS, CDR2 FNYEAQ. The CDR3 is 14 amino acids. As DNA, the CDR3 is TGTGCCAGCAGCTTGGGACAGGGGGCCGGGGAGCTGTTTTTT. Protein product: CASSLGQGAGELFF.

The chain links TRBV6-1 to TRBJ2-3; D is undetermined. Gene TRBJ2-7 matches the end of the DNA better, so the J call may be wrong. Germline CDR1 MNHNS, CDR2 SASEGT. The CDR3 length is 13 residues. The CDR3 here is CASGPRAKDTQYF. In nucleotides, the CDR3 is TGTGCCAGCGGCCCCAGAGCCAAAGACACGCAGTACTTC.

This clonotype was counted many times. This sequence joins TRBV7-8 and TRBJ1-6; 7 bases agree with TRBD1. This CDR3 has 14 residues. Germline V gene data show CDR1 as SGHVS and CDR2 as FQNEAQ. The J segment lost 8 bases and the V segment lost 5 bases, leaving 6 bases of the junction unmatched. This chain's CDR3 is CASSPGTDYSPLHF. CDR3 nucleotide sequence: TGTGCCAGCAGCCCTGGGACAGATTATTCACCCCTCCACTTT.

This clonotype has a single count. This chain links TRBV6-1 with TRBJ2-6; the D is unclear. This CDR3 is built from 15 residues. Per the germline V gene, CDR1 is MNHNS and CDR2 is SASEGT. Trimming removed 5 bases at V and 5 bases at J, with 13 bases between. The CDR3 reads CASSPRSPWANVLTF. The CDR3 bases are TGTGCCAGCAGTCCCCGGTCTCCTTGGGCCAACGTCCTGACTTTC.

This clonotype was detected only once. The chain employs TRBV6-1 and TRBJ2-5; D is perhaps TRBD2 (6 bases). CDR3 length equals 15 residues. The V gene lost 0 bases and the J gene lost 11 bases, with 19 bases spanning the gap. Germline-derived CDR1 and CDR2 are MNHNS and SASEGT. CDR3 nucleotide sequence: TGTGCCAGCAGTGAAGCGAGGCGGGACCAAAACACTCAGTACTTC. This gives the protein CASSEARRDQNTQYF.

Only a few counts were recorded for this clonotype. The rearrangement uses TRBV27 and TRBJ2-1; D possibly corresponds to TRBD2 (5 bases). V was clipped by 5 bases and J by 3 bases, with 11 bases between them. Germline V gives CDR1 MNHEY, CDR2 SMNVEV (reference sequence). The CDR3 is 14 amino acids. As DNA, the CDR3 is TGTGCCAGCAGTCCGCCGGGGATCTACAATGAGCAGTTCTTC. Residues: CASSPPGIYNEQFF.

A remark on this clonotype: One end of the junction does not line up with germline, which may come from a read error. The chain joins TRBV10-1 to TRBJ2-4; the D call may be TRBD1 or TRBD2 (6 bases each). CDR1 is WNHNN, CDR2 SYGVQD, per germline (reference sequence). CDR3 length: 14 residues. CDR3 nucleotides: TGCCGCAGCACGGGGACGGGGGCCAAAGACACGCAGTATTTC. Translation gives CRSTGTGAKDTQYF.

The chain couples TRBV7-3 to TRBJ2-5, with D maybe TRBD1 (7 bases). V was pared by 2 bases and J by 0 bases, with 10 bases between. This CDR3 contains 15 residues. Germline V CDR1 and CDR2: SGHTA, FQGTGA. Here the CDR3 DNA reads TGTGCCAGCAGCTTAGCAGGGGGGTACCAAGAGACCCAGTACTTC. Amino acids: CASSLAGGYQETQYF.

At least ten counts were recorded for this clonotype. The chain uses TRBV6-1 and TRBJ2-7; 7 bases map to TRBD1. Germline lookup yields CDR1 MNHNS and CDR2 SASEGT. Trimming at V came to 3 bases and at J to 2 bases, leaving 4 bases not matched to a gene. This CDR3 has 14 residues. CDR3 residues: CASSETGTTYEQYF. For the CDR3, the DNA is TGTGCCAGCAGTGAGACAGGGACGACCTACGAGCAGTACTTC.

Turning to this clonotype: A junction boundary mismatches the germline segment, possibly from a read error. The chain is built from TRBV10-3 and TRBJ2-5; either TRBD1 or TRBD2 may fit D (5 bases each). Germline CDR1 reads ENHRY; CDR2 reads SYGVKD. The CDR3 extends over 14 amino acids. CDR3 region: CAGNGDRGQDTQYF. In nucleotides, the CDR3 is TGTGCGGGCAACGGGGACCGGGGCCAAGATACCCAGTACTTC.

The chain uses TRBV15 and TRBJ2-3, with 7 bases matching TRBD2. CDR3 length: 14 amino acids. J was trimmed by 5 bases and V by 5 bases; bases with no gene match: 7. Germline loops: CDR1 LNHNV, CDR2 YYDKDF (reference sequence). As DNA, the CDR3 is TGTGCCACCAGCCGAGCGGGACCCAAAGATACGCAGTATTTT. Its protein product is CATSRAGPKDTQYF.

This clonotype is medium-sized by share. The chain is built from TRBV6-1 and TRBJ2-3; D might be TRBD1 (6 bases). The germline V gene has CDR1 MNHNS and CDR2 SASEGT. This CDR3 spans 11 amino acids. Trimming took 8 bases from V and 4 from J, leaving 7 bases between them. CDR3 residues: CASPGADTQYF. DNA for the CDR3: TGTGCCAGCCCAGGGGCAGATACGCAGTATTTT.

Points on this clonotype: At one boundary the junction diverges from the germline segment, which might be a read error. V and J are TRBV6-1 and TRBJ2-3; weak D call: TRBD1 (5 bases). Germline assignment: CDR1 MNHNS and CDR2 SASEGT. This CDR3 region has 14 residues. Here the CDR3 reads CGSTALGATDTQYF. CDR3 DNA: TGTGGCAGCACGGCGCTAGGGGCCACAGATACGCAGTATTTC.

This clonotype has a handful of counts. CDR3 region: CASSELTDYNEQFF. In DNA, the CDR3 is TGTGCCAGCAGTGAACTTACGGATTACAATGAGCAGTTCTTC. The V and J genes are TRBV6-1 and TRBJ2-1, with no clear D. This CDR3 has 14 residues. V shed 2 bases and J shed 4 bases, with 9 bases lying between them. Germline V gene lookup returns CDR1 MNHNS and CDR2 SASEGT.